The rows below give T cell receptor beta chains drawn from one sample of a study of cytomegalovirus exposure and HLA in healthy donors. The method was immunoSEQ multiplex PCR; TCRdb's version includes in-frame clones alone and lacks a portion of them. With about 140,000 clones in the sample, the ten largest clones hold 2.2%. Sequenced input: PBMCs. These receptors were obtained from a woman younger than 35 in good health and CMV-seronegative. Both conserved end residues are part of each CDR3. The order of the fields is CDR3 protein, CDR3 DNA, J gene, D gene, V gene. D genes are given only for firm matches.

CATSGQGKTGELFF,TGTGCCACCAGCGGACAGGGAAAAACCGGGGAGCTGTTTTTT,TRBJ2-2,TRBD1,TRBV15
CARSLDDLEVSTDTQYF,TGTGCCAGAAGCTTGGATGACCTGGAGGTGAGCACAGATACGCAGTATTTT,TRBJ2-3,-,TRBV5-3
CASSAGQGGYGYTF,TGTGCCAGCAGTGCCGGACAGGGAGGCTATGGCTACACCTTC,TRBJ1-2,TRBD1,TRBV2
CASRQADNAGELFF,TGTGCCAGCAGACAGGCGGATAACGCCGGGGAGCTGTTTTTT,TRBJ2-2,-,TRBV2
CASSLGQGLQETQYF,TGTGCCAGCAGCCTAGGACAGGGGTTGCAAGAGACCCAGTACTTC,TRBJ2-5,TRBD1,TRBV11-3
CSARNYYEQYF,TGCAGTGCTAGAAATTACTACGAGCAGTACTTC,TRBJ2-7,-,TRBV20-1
CASSFTSALAKNIQYF,TGTGCCAGCAGTTTCACTAGCGCGCTAGCCAAAAACATTCAGTACTTC,TRBJ2-4,TRBD2,TRBV11-3
CASSRYRDRGQTPQHF,TGTGCCAGCAGCAGATACCGGGACAGGGGGCAGACGCCCCAGCATTTT,TRBJ1-5,TRBD1,TRBV27
CASSVAPGSIQGDTANYGYTF,TGTGCCAGCAGCGTAGCTCCGGGATCCATACAGGGAGATACAGCTAACTATGGCTACACCTTC,TRBJ1-2,-,TRBV9
CASSLVAPAGQGGGGTQYF,TGTGCCAGCAGCTTAGTCGCCCCAGCGGGACAGGGGGGAGGGGGGACCCAGTACTTC,TRBJ2-5,TRBD1,TRBV7-2
CAIGGTSGRSRGDTQYF,TGTGCCATCGGAGGGACTAGCGGGAGGTCTCGGGGAGATACGCAGTATTTT,TRBJ2-3,TRBD2,TRBV10-3
CASSLGTLSRGGTGELFF,TGTGCCAGCAGCCTCGGGACACTTTCGCGTGGTGGCACCGGGGAGCTGTTTTTT,TRBJ2-2,-,TRBV7-3
CASRRGLIGNTIYF,TGTGCCAGCAGGCGGGGTCTTATTGGAAACACCATATATTTT,TRBJ1-3,-,TRBV27
CASSLGGGENEQFF,TGTGCCAGCAGTTTAGGGGGAGGTGAAAATGAGCAGTTCTTC,TRBJ2-1,-,TRBV27
CSVESSGAEQYF,TGCAGCGTTGAATCTTCAGGGGCCGAGCAGTACTTC,TRBJ2-7,-,TRBV29-1
CSGLTGGASGYTF,TGCAGCGGGTTGACAGGGGGCGCAAGTGGCTACACCTTC,TRBJ1-2,TRBD1,TRBV29-1
CASSLAPRSDYGYTF,TGTGCCAGCAGCTTAGCCCCTCGATCAGACTATGGCTACACCTTC,TRBJ1-2,-,TRBV7-9
CASSQEGQFRGDTQYF,TGCGCCAGCAGCCAAGAGGGGCAGTTCCGGGGGGATACGCAGTATTTT,TRBJ2-3,-,TRBV4-1
CASSQASGRPSSYNEQFF,TGTGCCAGCAGTCAAGCCAGCGGGAGGCCCAGCTCCTACAATGAGCAGTTCTTC,TRBJ2-1,TRBD2,TRBV7-6
CAIGEGESLTGELFF,TGTGCCATCGGCGAGGGAGAGTCCCTCACCGGGGAGCTGTTTTTT,TRBJ2-2,-,TRBV14
CASSPRTPAYEAFF,TGTGCCAGCTCACCAAGGACACCGGCGTACGAAGCTTTCTTT,TRBJ1-1,-,TRBV18
CASIPGEERDNEQFF,TGCGCCAGCATTCCTGGGGAGGAGAGGGACAATGAGCAGTTCTTC,TRBJ2-1,-,TRBV5-1
CASSLSYTGELFF,TGTGCCAGCAGCTTATCATACACCGGGGAGCTGTTTTTT,TRBJ2-2,-,TRBV11-3
CASSLTGGSRGGRGTDTQHF,TGTGCCAGCAGCTTAACGGGCGGGAGTCGTGGGGGTAGAGGCACAGATACGCAGCATTTT,TRBJ1-5,-,TRBV7-3
CASSLHQGVYEQYF,TGTGCCAGCAGCTTACACCAGGGGGTGTACGAGCAGTACTTC,TRBJ2-7,TRBD1,TRBV14
CASSPHGGSNNEQFF,TGTGCCAGCAGCCCACATGGCGGGTCCAACAATGAGCAGTTCTTC,TRBJ2-1,-,TRBV11-3
CASSSRLAGDNEQFF,TGTGCCAGCAGCTCCCGACTAGCGGGAGACAATGAGCAGTTCTTC,TRBJ2-1,TRBD2,TRBV13
CASSVEMNTEAFF,TGTGCCAGCAGTGTGGAGATGAACACTGAAGCTTTCTTT,TRBJ1-1,-,TRBV2
CASSIGGTVNTEAFF,TGTGCCAGTAGTATCGGAGGGACAGTGAACACTGAAGCTTTCTTT,TRBJ1-1,TRBD1,TRBV19
CASSEGGGGGTDTQYF,TGTGCCAGCAGTGAGGGGGGAGGAGGTGGGACAGATACGCAGTATTTT,TRBJ2-3,-,TRBV6-4
CASSGRTSGPLNTGELFF,TGTGCCAGCAGCGGACGGACTAGCGGGCCACTGAACACCGGGGAGCTGTTTTTT,TRBJ2-2,TRBD2,TRBV9
CASSLGLPSGGNNEQFF,TGTGCCAGCAGCTTAGGACTGCCTAGCGGGGGAAACAATGAGCAGTTCTTC,TRBJ2-1,TRBD2,TRBV7-6
CASRGTSNYGYTF,TGTGCCAGCAGGGGGACATCTAACTATGGCTACACCTTC,TRBJ1-2,-,TRBV6-5
CASTRTDLHTEAFF,TGTGCCAGCACCAGGACAGACTTACACACTGAAGCTTTCTTT,TRBJ1-1,-,TRBV7-2
CASSQQGTSNEKLFF,TGTGCCAGCAGTCAACAGGGGACGTCTAATGAAAAACTGTTTTTT,TRBJ1-4,TRBD1,TRBV28
CASSWAGTNYGYTF,TGTGCCAGCAGCTGGGCCGGGACAAACTATGGCTACACCTTC,TRBJ1-2,-,TRBV7-9
CASSSGTTANTEAFF,TGTGCCAGCAGCTCCGGGACAACTGCGAACACTGAAGCTTTCTTT,TRBJ1-1,-,TRBV5-4
CASSLGTGTGIGYGYTF,TGTGCCAGCAGCTTAGGAACCGGGACAGGGATTGGCTATGGCTACACCTTC,TRBJ1-2,TRBD1,TRBV11-2
CASSQGRFGEGANQPQHF,TGCGCCAGCAGCCAAGGAAGGTTTGGGGAAGGGGCCAATCAGCCCCAGCATTTT,TRBJ1-5,-,TRBV4-1
CASSTSRGREQFF,TGTGCCAGCAGCACCAGCAGGGGTCGGGAGCAGTTCTTC,TRBJ2-1,-,TRBV11-2
CASIEGLAGGWNEQFF,TGTGCCAGCATCGAGGGGCTAGCGGGAGGTTGGAATGAGCAGTTCTTC,TRBJ2-1,TRBD2,TRBV11-1
CASTQGGNTGELFF,TGTGCCAGCACGCAAGGAGGGAACACCGGGGAGCTGTTTTTT,TRBJ2-2,-,TRBV7-9
CATHRGNTEAFF,TGTGCCACTCACCGGGGGAACACTGAAGCTTTCTTT,TRBJ1-1,-,TRBV19
CASSWTGTDYNEQFF,TGCGCCAGCAGCTGGACCGGGACAGATTACAATGAGCAGTTCTTC,TRBJ2-1,TRBD1,TRBV5-1
CASSPGTPTSQYF,TGTGCCAGTAGTCCCGGGACTCCCACAAGCCAGTACTTC,TRBJ2-5,-,TRBV19
CASTKGIRGQPQHF,TGTGCCAGTACCAAGGGGATTAGGGGACAGCCCCAGCATTTT,TRBJ1-5,-,TRBV19
CASSPSGRGVYEQYF,TGTGCCAGCAGCCCTAGCGGGAGAGGCGTCTACGAGCAGTACTTC,TRBJ2-7,TRBD2,TRBV7-6
CASSGQGGLLAEGSSYNEQFF,TGTGCCAGCTCCGGACAGGGGGGACTACTAGCGGAAGGAAGCTCCTACAATGAGCAGTTCTTC,TRBJ2-1,TRBD1,TRBV18
CASSRLTSSDTQYF,TGCGCCAGCAGCAGACTGACTAGTTCAGATACGCAGTATTTT,TRBJ2-3,-,TRBV5-1
CASRKTGGLEKLFF,TGTGCCAGCAGAAAAACAGGGGGCCTTGAAAAACTGTTTTTT,TRBJ1-4,TRBD1,TRBV7-9
CASSPGQGTFANEKLFF,TGTGCCAGCAGCCCGGGACAGGGGACTTTTGCTAATGAAAAACTGTTTTTT,TRBJ1-4,TRBD1,TRBV13
CASSQDPSGRLVEQYF,TGTGCCAGCAGCCAAGATCCTAGCGGGAGGTTGGTAGAGCAGTACTTC,TRBJ2-7,TRBD2,TRBV4-2
CASSASGRTDTQYF,TGTGCCAGTAGTGCTAGCGGCCGCACAGATACGCAGTATTTT,TRBJ2-3,TRBD2,TRBV19
CSVDGSGTGELFF,TGCAGCGTTGATGGATCGGGCACCGGGGAGCTGTTTTTT,TRBJ2-2,-,TRBV29-1
CASSPRLPTNEKLFF,TGTGCCAGCAGTCCCAGACTTCCCACTAATGAAAAACTGTTTTTT,TRBJ1-4,-,TRBV6-6
CASSLGDSRNTIYF,TGCGCCAGCAGCTTGGGGGACAGTCGCAACACCATATATTTT,TRBJ1-3,TRBD1,TRBV5-1
CASSGTGSQTYEQYF,TGCGCCAGCAGCGGAACAGGGTCGCAGACCTACGAGCAGTACTTC,TRBJ2-7,-,TRBV5-1